The clone carrying this TCR beta chain was counted between two and nine times. Its specificity is not known. V lost 5 bases and J lost 0, with 10 bases in between. Germline V gene sequence: CDR1 SGHAT, CDR2 FQNNGV. The CDR3 consists of 14 residues. The data stem from a study of T cells in Graves' hyperthyroidism and ophthalmopathy. Study-wide results and limits: Ophthalmopathy, as predicted by the model, came a median roughly 6.8 months after the prediction.

There were TCR beta CDR3 regions amplified from RNA transcripts. HTBI primers drove first-round RT-PCR of the TCR CDR3. MiXCR, applied by TCRdb to the multiplex PCR reads, yields one record per CDR3 protein. This sample has about 590,000 distinct CDR3 sequences; around 14% occur once, and the top ten carry around 7%. V gene TRBV11-2 combines with J gene TRBJ2-5; D is uncertain. Sequencing was carried out using blood. This TCR was sampled from a woman between 18 and 30 years old with Graves' ophthalmopathy. CDR3 region: CASSPSINQETQYF. In DNA, the CDR3 is TGTGCCAGCAGCCCCAGTATCAACCAAGAGACCCAGTACTTC. Drawing the rest from reference TRBV11-2 and TRBJ2-5, the complete variable domain is EAGVAQSPRYKIIEKRQSVAFWCNPISGHATLYWYQQILGQGPKLLIQFQNNGVVDDSQLPKDRFSAERLKGVDSTLKIQPAKLEDSAVYLCASSPSINQETQYFGPGTRLLVL.